The entry below describes one TCR beta chain. Its cognate antigen has yet to be identified. V trim: 1 base; J trim: 6 bases; unmatched bases: 5. The CDR3, from cysteine to phenylalanine, totals 15 residues. Kept here is only the CDR3 DNA, which spans 45 bases and is read in frame from base 1. The receptor library was made with the immunoSEQ multiplex PCR assay. A mixture of 60 forward primers for TCR Vbeta segments and 13 reverse primers for TCR Jbeta segments was used in the multiplex PCR. The CDR3 region of rearranged TCR beta genes was amplified from genomic DNA with a multiplex PCR assay. On the Illumina HiSeq System, the amplified TCR beta libraries were sequenced as 87-base-pair reads. As for the authors' bioinformatics: In a later analysis, some 80 million unique TCR beta chains were counted across the 650 to 750 repertoires, and roughly 9.9 million of these chains were shared by at least two donors. Raw reads were error-corrected and collapsed into unique sequences by a nearest-neighbor algorithm in which closely related sequences were merged to remove PCR and sequencing errors. To assign V, D and J gene segments, CDR3 sequences were aligned to IMGT reference sequences. For a sequence to be retained, a match of at least six nucleotides was required to both a V gene segment and a J gene segment. A rearrangement was called productive if the CDR3 had no stop codons and remained in frame with V and J, and every other rearrangement was called non-productive. CDR3 was defined according to IMGT convention as the region running from the second conserved V-encoded cysteine to the conserved J-encoded phenylalanine. In an earlier analysis of around 640 of the donors, sequences lacking an unambiguous match to a single V gene segment were excluded. An earlier analysis of some 610 of the donors called V segments functional above 56.7% productive rearrangements and segregating when the between-donor standard deviation exceeded 5%. A statistical classification framework was built for diagnosing cytomegalovirus status from the catalog of TCR beta chain sequences. A later analysis assigned V and J genes by comparing TCR nucleotide sequences with IMGT/GENE-DB human TR gene sequences. A later analysis assigned CDR3 sequences and most-parsimonious VDJ recombination scenarios with the TCRdist pipeline. In a later analysis, each TCR beta chain was defined by its CDR3 amino acid sequence together with its V-gene family, and reads without a unique V-gene family were excluded. In a later analysis, approximately 590 highly shared, low-generation-probability nucleotide sequences were removed to address suspected cross-contamination and a sequencing artifact. In a later analysis, a clonal expansion index for each public chain was calculated from normalized within-repertoire ranks of inferred template counts. In a later analysis, generation probabilities were computed using a VDJ recombination model fitted to out-of-frame rearrangements, and the results were checked against IGoR. In a later analysis, hypergeometric tests were used to score TCR-TCR, TCR-HLA and TCR-CMV co-occurrence, with a repertoire-size bias correction applied to TCR pairs. In a later analysis, false discovery rates were estimated by permuting HLA or CMV assignments 20 times. In a later analysis, co-occurring TCRs were grouped using DBSCAN, and TCRdist sequence similarity was added for clustering within HLA-allele-positive subsets. Co-occurrence clustering excluded repertoires with fewer than 30,000 or more than 120,000 public chains, plus five with anomalous nucleotide sharing. Drawn from immuneACCESS, this table holds only the in-frame rearrangements with V and J called that TCRdb kept. Clones are partly lost; checked studies trace under half to an unresolved V gene and leave the rest unexplained. That table gives V, J and clone size, and the DNA gave D and trimming. The table for this sample lists roughly 120,000 clones. Less than 4.5% of the sample lies in the top ten.

This entry belongs to a study of cytomegalovirus exposure and HLA in healthy donors (dated by TCRdb to about 2017). As for the study more broadly: An earlier analysis of approximately 640 of the donors reported approximately 300 Gb of sequence data and some 100 million unique TCR beta sequences from roughly 180 million T cells. An early release that covered about 600 HLA-typed donors contained around 300 gigabases of sequencing data and 85 million to 100 million unique TCR sequences. The genetic ancestry cluster associated with self-reported Caucasian donors included 81% of the roughly 410 genotyped donors. The study aimed to test whether signatures of past pathogen exposure could be identified by cataloging public T cell receptors. The study used immunosequencing to profile the T cell repertoires of about 670 subjects and linked those repertoires to cytomegalovirus serostatus. A separate validation cohort of about 110 different subjects was used in addition to the roughly 720-subject first cohort. To predict cytomegalovirus infection status, the study brought together high-throughput TCR immunosequencing, statistical association of individual TCRs with disease status, and machine learning. To study patterns of TCR occurrence, a later analysis re-analyzed previously published TCR beta repertoires from 666 donors and added high-resolution HLA genotyping. The later analysis used no new phenotypic data to find candidate immune exposures, relying instead on TCR beta sequences and their occurrence across donors. In an earlier analysis of 587 of the donors, high-throughput TCR beta sequencing was used to judge whether each TCR beta V gene segment behaved as functional or pseudogenic. Donor age, sex, ethnicity and CMV serostatus were compiled together with the repertoire data. A later genetic analysis used genome-wide SNP genotypes for about 65% of the 666 donors, treating that subset as a discovery cohort. Every discovery cohort repertoire had been produced on one sequencing platform. Class I and class II HLA loci were covered by the typing at four-digit resolution. The number of typed donors differed by locus: roughly 620-630 for A, B, C, DRB1 and DQB1; 522 for DQA1; 600 to 610 for DPA1; and some 450 for DPB1. Roughly five DR-DQ haplotypes were handled as single units for association and clustering, since linkage in the cohort was strong. Among approximately 370 genotyped donors of the cohort, an average of roughly 230,000 unique TCR beta nucleotide sequences was sequenced per donor, of which about 18% were non-productive. Paper-wide results and their limitations: For the cohort, immune exposure information was limited to CMV serostatus. In a later analysis, TCR association rates were found to vary across HLA loci, with the most associated TCRs seen for DRB1 alleles and the fewest for HLA-C alleles. The study gave a list of some 150 TCR beta chains associated with cytomegalovirus. Most TCR sequences were observed very rarely across donors, whereas some public TCRs were present in many individuals. This cohort had only TCR beta chains sequenced, and the lack of alpha or paired-chain data limited which features could be detected. Compared with the approximately 710-donor mean, donors in an Asian-associated ancestry cluster had fewer N-insertions in productive TCRs, according to a later genetic analysis. A later genetic analysis associated a missense DCLRE1C variant with V-gene and J-gene trimming of TCR beta chains, and an independent cohort replicated the association. Three of the identified cytomegalovirus-associated TCR beta chains were confirmed in vitro to be specific for cytomegalovirus antigens. Over 15 rarely observed V segments, including chromosome 9 orphons, were excluded from the earlier analysis of approximately 500 of the donors because counts were too low. Because HLA typing was unavailable for some donors at each locus, only the typed subset was used in association tests. In a later analysis, several top co-occurrence clusters were reported to appear linked to parvovirus B19, influenza, CMV and Epstein-Barr virus. Correlated functional status among segregating V segments might reflect linkage disequilibrium, but an unknown experimental factor could not be ruled out. Strong co-occurrence of HLA alleles, especially DR and DQ, made assigning TCR associations to individual alleles difficult. The authors suggested that the approach could potentially be generalized to other disease states and immunological phenotypes. A later analysis found that most CMV-associated TCR beta chains appeared HLA-restricted, with HLA associations seemingly driven largely by CMV exposure. The classifier was reported to diagnose cytomegalovirus status with high specificity and sensitivity in both the original cohort and the validation cohort. In a later analysis, HLA-associated TCR beta chains were found to be more clonally expanded and to have lower generation probabilities than equally common non-associated chains. Sequencing depth was assumed to be roughly uniform across donors in the presence/absence analyses, though that assumption may not hold. Some IMGT-functional V segments, including TRBV6-2 and TRBV6-3, could not be distinguished by the 87-base-pair reads and were therefore excluded. A group of highly shared sequence variants was considered likely to be a technical artifact of the sequencing pipeline. In an earlier analysis of more than 450 of the donors, most TCR beta V segments were observed in productive rearrangements about 87% or about 30% of the time, broadly matching IMGT annotations. In a later analysis, around 17,000 TCR beta sequences were associated with specific HLA alleles at a false discovery rate of 0.05. A further reported finding was that TCR beta sequences accurately predicted the HLA-A and HLA-B alleles for most subjects in the first cohort.

The cohort was made up of 500 to 800 healthy bone marrow donors. At the time of sampling, every cohort member was nominally healthy, though immune exposures that went unrecorded were likely present. The donor was CMV seronegative and belonged to the group of 350 or so seronegative cohort members. A peripheral blood sample was collected from each donor, and TCR beta sequencing was performed on peripheral blood mononuclear cells. Genomic DNA was extracted from the blood cell samples with the Qiagen DNeasy Blood Extraction Kit. The sample was PBMCs. This chain is built from TRBV23-1 and TRBJ2-2, and 7 junctional nucleotides match TRBD2. TRBV23-1 is classed as an ORF, of uncertain function. This sequence originates from a man aged 25-45 years in good health and CMV-seronegative. The nucleotide sequence is TGCGCCAGCAGTCAATGCAGGGCGGGAGCCGGGGAGCTGTTTTTT. Its protein product is CASSQCRAGAGELFF.